Listed below are T cell receptor beta chains from one sample, sequenced in a study of blood T cell repertoires in COVID-19. Profiled with immunoSEQ multiplex PCR; TCRdb holds only in-frame clones, not every one. The sample lists 55,000 or so clones, about 88% occurring once. Sequenced sample: peripheral blood. These receptors were obtained from a man aged 60 to 69 with active COVID-19. CDR3s include the opening cysteine and the closing phenylalanine or tryptophan. D genes are given only for firm matches. Some rows have no size entry. The others give once, few or many, or a class for an expanded clone.

>.|16|.|TRBV5-1|TRBJ2-3
CASSSRRAGSTDTQYF
TGCGCCAGCAGCTCCCGACGGGCGGGGAGCACAGATACGCAGTATTTT
>.|14|.|TRBV7-2|TRBJ2-1
CASSLDYRGGEQFF
TGTGCCAGCAGCTTAGATTATCGAGGTGGTGAGCAGTTCTTC
>.|18|.|TRBV18|TRBJ1-3
CASSPLRPVQGMGNTIYF
TGTGCCAGCTCACCGTTACGGCCCGTGCAGGGGATGGGAAACACCATATATTTT
>.|13|.|TRBV10-3|TRBJ1-3
CAISEPRAYTIYF
TGTGCCATCAGTGAACCCAGGGCATACACCATATATTTT
>.|14|.|TRBV7-3|TRBJ2-5
CASSLGAGMETQYF
TGTGCCAGCAGCTTAGGGGCAGGAATGGAGACCCAGTACTTC
>TRBD1|16|.|TRBV16|TRBJ1-5
CASSQSQGAGNQPQHF
TGTGCCAGCAGCCAATCGCAGGGGGCAGGCAATCAGCCCCAGCATTTT
>TRBD2|16|.|TRBV11-2|TRBJ2-1
CASSPPAREGHNEQFF
TGTGCCAGCAGCCCCCCGGCGCGGGAGGGACACAATGAGCAGTTCTTC
>TRBD1|14|.|TRBV19|TRBJ1-1
CASSIQGARTEAFF
TGTGCCAGTAGTATCCAGGGGGCTCGGACTGAAGCTTTCTTT
>.|15|.|TRBV13|TRBJ2-4
CASRGPSDAKNIQYF
TGTGCCAGCAGGGGGCCGAGCGACGCCAAAAACATTCAGTACTTC
>.|18|.|TRBV10-3|TRBJ2-3
CAISPPGMGRESRDTQYF
TGTGCCATCAGTCCCCCCGGAATGGGACGGGAGTCACGAGATACGCAGTATTTT
>.|13|.|TRBV4-1|TRBJ2-5
CASSHGQQETQYF
TGCGCCAGCAGCCATGGACAGCAAGAGACCCAGTACTTC
>TRBD1|17|.|TRBV18|TRBJ2-2
CASSPRATQGSPRELFF
TGTGCCAGCTCACCACGCGCGACACAGGGGTCGCCCCGGGAGCTGTTTTTT
>.|15|.|TRBV6-1|TRBJ2-7
CASSEAIGLIYEQYF
TGTGCCAGCAGTGAAGCAATAGGACTGATCTACGAGCAGTACTTC
>.|12|.|TRBV19|TRBJ2-3
CATEGGPDTQYF
TGTGCCACCGAGGGAGGCCCAGATACGCAGTATTTT
>.|16|.|TRBV12-2|TRBJ2-1
CASRLGLGGRGHEQFF
TGTGCAAGTCGCTTAGGACTAGGCGGGAGGGGCCATGAGCAGTTCTTC
>.|14|.|TRBV6-1|TRBJ2-7
CASSETRLSYEQYF
TGTGCCAGCAGTGAAACTAGGCTGTCCTACGAGCAGTACTTC
>TRBD1|15|.|TRBV27|TRBJ2-2
CASSFGDRDTGELFF
TGTGCCAGCAGTTTCGGGGACAGGGACACCGGGGAGCTGTTTTTT
>.|15|.|TRBV7-8|TRBJ1-6
CASSSRVSYNSPLHF
TGTGCCAGCAGCTCGAGGGTCTCCTATAATTCACCCCTCCACTTT
>TRBD1|13|once|TRBV12-5|TRBJ2-3
CATCRGRGDTQYF
TGTGCGACTTGCAGGGGGCGCGGAGATACGCAGTATTTT
>TRBD1|17|few|TRBV15|TRBJ2-7
CATSRDSTGTGAYEQYF
TGTGCCACCAGCAGAGATTCCACCGGGACAGGGGCCTACGAGCAGTACTTC
>TRBD1|18|.|TRBV7-8|TRBJ2-3
CASSPDRVDSFGTDTQYF
TGTGCCAGCAGCCCGGACAGGGTTGATAGTTTTGGCACAGATACGCAGTATTTT
>TRBD2|16|.|TRBV4-1|TRBJ2-7
CASSQEPSGPSYEQYF
TGCGCCAGCAGCCAAGAACCTAGCGGCCCCTCCTACGAGCAGTACTTC
>.|17|once|TRBV4-1|TRBJ1-6
CASSQGRSRSRDSPLHF
TGCGCCAGCAGCCAAGGTCGATCGAGGTCGAGGGATTCACCCCTCCACTTT
>.|17|.|TRBV24-1|TRBJ2-7
CATSDFDGTTLFYEQYF
TGTGCCACCAGTGATTTCGACGGGACAACCCTGTTCTACGAGCAGTACTTC
>TRBD1|16|.|TRBV5-1|TRBJ2-1
CASSNGQDSSYNEQFF
TGCGCCAGCAGCAACGGACAGGACAGCTCCTACAATGAGCAGTTCTTC
>TRBD1|15|.|TRBV14|TRBJ2-7
CASSQTGQWVYEQYF
TGTGCCAGCAGCCAAACGGGACAGTGGGTCTACGAGCAGTACTTC
>TRBD2|15|.|TRBV6-4|TRBJ2-1
CASSPREVPYNEQFF
TGTGCCAGCAGTCCGCGGGAGGTCCCCTACAATGAGCAGTTCTTC
>TRBD2|21|.|TRBV3-1/TRBV3-2|TRBJ2-2
CASSQVLRLAGGGGDTGELFF
TGTGCCAGCAGCCAAGTCTTAAGGCTAGCGGGAGGGGGTGGCGACACCGGGGAGCTGTTTTTT
>TRBD2|14|few|TRBV11-2|TRBJ2-7
CASKWTSGSYEQYF
TGTGCCAGCAAGTGGACTAGCGGGAGTTACGAGCAGTACTTC
>.|12|.|TRBV27|TRBJ1-1
CASSSGNTEAFF
TGTGCCAGCAGTTCCGGGAACACTGAAGCTTTCTTT
>TRBD1|16|.|TRBV4-1|TRBJ2-7
CASSRAPGQGEYEQYF
TGCGCCAGCAGCCGTGCTCCGGGACAGGGGGAATACGAGCAGTACTTC
>TRBD1|15|.|TRBV3-1/TRBV3-2|TRBJ1-2
CASSHDDRAPYGYTF
TGTGCCAGCAGCCATGACGACAGGGCCCCCTATGGCTACACCTTC
>TRBD1|15|.|TRBV19|TRBJ1-1
CASSIRAGGHTEAFF
TGTGCCAGTAGTATACGGGCAGGGGGACACACTGAAGCTTTCTTT
>TRBD2|18|.|TRBV7-8|TRBJ2-6
CASSTSGGQHSGANVLTF
TGTGCCAGCAGCACAAGCGGGGGGCAACACTCTGGGGCCAACGTCCTGACTTTC
>TRBD2|16|.|TRBV3-1/TRBV3-2|TRBJ2-3
CASSRSTSGRADTQYF
TGTGCCAGCAGCCGATCGACTAGCGGGAGGGCAGATACGCAGTATTTT
>TRBD1|13|.|TRBV12-3/TRBV12-4|TRBJ1-1
CASSLTGDTEAFF
TGTGCCAGCAGCCTGACAGGGGACACTGAAGCTTTCTTT